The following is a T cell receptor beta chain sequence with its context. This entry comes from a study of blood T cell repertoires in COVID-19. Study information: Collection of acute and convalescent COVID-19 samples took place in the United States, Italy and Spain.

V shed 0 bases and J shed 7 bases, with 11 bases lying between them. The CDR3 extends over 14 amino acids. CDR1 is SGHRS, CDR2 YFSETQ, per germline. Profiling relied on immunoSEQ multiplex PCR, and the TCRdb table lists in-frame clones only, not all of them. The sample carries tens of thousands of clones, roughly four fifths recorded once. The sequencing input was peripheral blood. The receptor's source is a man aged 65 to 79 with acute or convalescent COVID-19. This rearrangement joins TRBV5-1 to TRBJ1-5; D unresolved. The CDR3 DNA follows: TGCGCCAGCAGCTTGGAAATGGGAGGGCAGCCCCAGCATTTT. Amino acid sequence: CASSLEMGGQPQHF. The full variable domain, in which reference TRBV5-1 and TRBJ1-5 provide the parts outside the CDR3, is KAGVTQTPRYLIKTRGQQVTLSCSPISGHRSVSWYQQTPGQGLQFLFEYFSETQRNKGNFPGRFSGRQFSNSRSEMNVSTLELGDSALYLCASSLEMGGQPQHFGDGTRLSIL.